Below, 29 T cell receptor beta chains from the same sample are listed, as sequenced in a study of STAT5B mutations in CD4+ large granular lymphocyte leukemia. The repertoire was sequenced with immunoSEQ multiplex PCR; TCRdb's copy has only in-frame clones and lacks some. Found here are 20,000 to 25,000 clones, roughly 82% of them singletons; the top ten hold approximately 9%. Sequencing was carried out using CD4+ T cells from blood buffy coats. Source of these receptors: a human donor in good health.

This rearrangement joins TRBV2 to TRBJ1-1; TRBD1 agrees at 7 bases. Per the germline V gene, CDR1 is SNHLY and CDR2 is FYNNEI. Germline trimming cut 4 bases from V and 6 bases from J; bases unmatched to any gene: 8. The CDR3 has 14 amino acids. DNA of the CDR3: TGTGCCAGCAGTGTGGAGGGGGCGCGATCTGAAGCTTTCTTT. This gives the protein CASSVEGARSEAFF.

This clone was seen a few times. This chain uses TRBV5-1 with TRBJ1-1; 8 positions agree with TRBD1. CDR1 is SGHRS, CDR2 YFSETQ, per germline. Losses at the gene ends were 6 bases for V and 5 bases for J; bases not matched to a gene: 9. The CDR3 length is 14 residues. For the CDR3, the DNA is TGCGCCAGCACCGCAGGGGGCGGAAATACTGAAGCTTTCTTT. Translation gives CASTAGGGNTEAFF.

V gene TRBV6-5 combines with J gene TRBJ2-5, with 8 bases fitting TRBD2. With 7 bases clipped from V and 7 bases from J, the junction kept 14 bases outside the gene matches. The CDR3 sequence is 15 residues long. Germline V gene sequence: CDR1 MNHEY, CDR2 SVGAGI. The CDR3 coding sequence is TGTGCCAGCACCTACGGGGGGGGACTGAGAGGGACCCAGTACTTC. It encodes CASTYGGGLRGTQYF.

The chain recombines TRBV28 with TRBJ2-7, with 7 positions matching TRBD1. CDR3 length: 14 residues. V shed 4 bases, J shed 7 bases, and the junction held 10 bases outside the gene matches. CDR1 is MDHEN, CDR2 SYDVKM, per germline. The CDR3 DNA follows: TGTGCCAGCAGTTCGACAGGGAAGTTGCGGGAGCAGTACTTC. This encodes CASSSTGKLREQYF.

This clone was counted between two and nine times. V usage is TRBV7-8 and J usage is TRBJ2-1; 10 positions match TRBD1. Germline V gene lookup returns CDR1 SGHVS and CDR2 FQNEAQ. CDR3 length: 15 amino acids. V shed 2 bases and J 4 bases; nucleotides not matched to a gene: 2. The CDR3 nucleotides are TGTGCCAGCAGCTTACGACAGGGGGCTTACAATGAGCAGTTCTTC. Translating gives CASSLRQGAYNEQFF.

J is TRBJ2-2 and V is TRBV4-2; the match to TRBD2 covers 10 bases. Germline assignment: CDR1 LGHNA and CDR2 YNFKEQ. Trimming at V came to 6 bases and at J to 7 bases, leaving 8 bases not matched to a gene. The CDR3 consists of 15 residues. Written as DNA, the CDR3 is TGTGCCAGCAGGAGAAGCGGGGGGGCAATCGGGGAGCTGTTTTTT. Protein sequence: CASRRSGGAIGELFF.

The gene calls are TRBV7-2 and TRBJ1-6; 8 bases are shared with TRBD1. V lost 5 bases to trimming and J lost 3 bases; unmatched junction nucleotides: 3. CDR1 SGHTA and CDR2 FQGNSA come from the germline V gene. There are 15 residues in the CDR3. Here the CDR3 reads CASSKGQGYNSPLHF. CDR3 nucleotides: TGTGCCAGCAGCAAAGGACAGGGCTATAATTCACCCCTCCACTTT.

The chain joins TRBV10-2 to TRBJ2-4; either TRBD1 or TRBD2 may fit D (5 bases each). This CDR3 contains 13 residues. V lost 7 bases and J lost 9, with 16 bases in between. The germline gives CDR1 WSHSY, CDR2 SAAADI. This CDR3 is CASKGAGSTIQYF. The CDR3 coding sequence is TGCGCCAGCAAGGGAGCAGGGTCGACCATTCAGTACTTC.

The CDR3 spells CASSPRGGGTNTGELFF. CDR3 in DNA: TGTGCCAGCAGCCCACGGGGGGGCGGGACGAACACCGGGGAGCTGTTTTTT. This chain connects TRBV7-6 to TRBJ2-2; TRBD2 matches at 8 bases. The CDR3 runs to 17 residues. Trimming cost V 5 bases and J 0 bases; bases outside gene matches: 8. CDR1 is SGHVS, CDR2 FNYEAQ, per germline.

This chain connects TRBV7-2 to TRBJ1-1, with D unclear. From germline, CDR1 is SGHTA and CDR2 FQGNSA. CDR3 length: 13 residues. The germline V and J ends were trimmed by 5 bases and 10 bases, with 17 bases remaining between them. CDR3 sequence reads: CASSPRAGLVAFF. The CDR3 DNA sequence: TGTGCCAGCAGCCCACGTGCAGGATTGGTAGCTTTCTTT.

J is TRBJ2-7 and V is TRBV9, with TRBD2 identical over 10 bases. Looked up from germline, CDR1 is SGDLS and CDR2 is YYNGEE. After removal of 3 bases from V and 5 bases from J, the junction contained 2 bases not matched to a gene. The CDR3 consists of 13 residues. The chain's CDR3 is CASSALAGDEQYF. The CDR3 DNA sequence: TGTGCCAGCAGCGCCCTAGCGGGAGACGAGCAGTACTTC.

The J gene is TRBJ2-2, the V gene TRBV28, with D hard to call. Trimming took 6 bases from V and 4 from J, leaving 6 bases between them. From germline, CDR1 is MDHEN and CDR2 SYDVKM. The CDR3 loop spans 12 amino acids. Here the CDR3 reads CASRQTTGELFF. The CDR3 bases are TGTGCCAGCAGACAGACCACCGGGGAGCTGTTTTTT.

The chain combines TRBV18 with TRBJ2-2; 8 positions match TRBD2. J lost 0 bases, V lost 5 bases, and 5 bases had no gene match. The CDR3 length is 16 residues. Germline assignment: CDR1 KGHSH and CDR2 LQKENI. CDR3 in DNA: TGTGCCAGCTCATTTAGCGGGACTTCGAACACCGGGGAGCTGTTTTTT. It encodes CASSFSGTSNTGELFF.

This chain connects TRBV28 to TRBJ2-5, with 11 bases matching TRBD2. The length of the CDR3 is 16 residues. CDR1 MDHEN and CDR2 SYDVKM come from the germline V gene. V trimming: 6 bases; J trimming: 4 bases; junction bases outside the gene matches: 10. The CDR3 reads CASSPLAGGARETQYF. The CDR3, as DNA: TGTGCCAGCAGCCCTTTAGCGGGAGGGGCGCGAGAGACCCAGTACTTC.

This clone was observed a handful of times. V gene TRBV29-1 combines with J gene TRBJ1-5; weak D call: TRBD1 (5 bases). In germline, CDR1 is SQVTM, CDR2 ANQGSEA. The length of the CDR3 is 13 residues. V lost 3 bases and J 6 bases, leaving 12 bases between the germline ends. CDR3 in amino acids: CSVEVRVGQPQHF. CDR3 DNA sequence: TGCAGCGTTGAGGTCAGGGTTGGTCAGCCCCAGCATTTT.

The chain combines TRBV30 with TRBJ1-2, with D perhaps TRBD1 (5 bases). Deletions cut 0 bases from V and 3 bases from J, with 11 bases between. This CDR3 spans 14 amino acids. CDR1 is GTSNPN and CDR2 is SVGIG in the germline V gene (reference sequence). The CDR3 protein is CAWSVPGHHYGYTF. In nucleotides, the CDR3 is TGTGCCTGGAGTGTACCCGGACACCACTATGGCTACACCTTC.

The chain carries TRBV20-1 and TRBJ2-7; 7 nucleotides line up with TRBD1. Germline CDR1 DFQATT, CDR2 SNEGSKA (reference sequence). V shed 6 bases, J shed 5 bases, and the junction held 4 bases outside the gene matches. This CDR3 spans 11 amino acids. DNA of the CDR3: TGCAGTGCAGGGGGCCGAGACGAGCAGTACTTC. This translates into CSAGGRDEQYF.

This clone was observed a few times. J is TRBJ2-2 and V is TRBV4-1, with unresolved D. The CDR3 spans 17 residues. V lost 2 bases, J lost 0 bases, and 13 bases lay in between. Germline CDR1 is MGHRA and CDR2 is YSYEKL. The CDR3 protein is CASSQRYITTNTGELFF. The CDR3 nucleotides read TGCGCCAGCAGCCAACGTTACATTACAACGAACACCGGGGAGCTGTTTTTT.

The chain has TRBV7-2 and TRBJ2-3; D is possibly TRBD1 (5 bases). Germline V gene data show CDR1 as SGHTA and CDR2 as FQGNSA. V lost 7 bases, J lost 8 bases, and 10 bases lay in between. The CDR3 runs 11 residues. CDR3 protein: CASTSRGTQYF. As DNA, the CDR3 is TGTGCCAGCACCTCTAGGGGTACGCAGTATTTT.

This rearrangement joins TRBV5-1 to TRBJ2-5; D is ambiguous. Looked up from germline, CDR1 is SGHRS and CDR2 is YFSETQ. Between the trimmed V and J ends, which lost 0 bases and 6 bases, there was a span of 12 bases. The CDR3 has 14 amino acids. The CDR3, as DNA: TGCGCCAGCAGCTTGGAACCCCCCGGAAAGACCCAGTACTTC. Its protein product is CASSLEPPGKTQYF.

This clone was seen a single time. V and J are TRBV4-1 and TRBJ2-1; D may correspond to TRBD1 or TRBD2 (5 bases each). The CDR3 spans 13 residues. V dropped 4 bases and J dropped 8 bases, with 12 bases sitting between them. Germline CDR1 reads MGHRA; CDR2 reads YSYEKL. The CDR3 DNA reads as TGCGCCAGCAGCCGCGAATGGGGGTATGAGCAGTTCTTC. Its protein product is CASSREWGYEQFF.

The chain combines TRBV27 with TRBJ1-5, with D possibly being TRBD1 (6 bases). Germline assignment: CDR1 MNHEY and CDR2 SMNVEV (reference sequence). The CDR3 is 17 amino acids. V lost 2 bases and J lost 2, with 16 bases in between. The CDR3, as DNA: TGTGCCAGCAGTTTAGGGGGGCTTGGTGTGGGCAATCAGCCCCAGCATTTT. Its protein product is CASSLGGLGVGNQPQHF.

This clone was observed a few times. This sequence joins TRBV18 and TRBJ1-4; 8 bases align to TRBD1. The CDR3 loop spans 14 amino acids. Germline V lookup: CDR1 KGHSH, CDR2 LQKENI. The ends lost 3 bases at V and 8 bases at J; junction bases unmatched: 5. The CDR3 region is CASSPGQGAEKLFF. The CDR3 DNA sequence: TGTGCCAGCTCACCTGGACAGGGTGCGGAAAAACTGTTTTTT.

The CDR3 DNA is TGCGCCAGCAGCCCTAGCGGGACCCGCACAGATACGCAGTATTTT. It yields the protein CASSPSGTRTDTQYF. The rearrangement uses TRBV4-3 and TRBJ2-3, with 9 bases fitting TRBD2. The CDR3 runs to 15 residues. Per germline, CDR1 LGHNA and CDR2 YSLEER. Trimming took 4 bases from V and 1 from J; bases not matched to a gene: 3.

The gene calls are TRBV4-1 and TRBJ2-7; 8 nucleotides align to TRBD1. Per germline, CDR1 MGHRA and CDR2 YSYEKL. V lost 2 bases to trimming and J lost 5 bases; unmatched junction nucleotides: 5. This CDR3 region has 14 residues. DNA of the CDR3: TGCGCCAGCAGCCAACGGACAGGGACGGACGAGCAGTACTTC. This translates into CASSQRTGTDEQYF.

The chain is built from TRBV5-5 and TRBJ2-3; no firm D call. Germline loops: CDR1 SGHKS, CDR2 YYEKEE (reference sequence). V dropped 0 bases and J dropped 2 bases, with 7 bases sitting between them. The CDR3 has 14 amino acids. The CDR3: CASSLATDTDTQYF. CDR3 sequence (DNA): TGTGCCAGCAGCTTGGCGACGGACACAGATACGCAGTATTTT.

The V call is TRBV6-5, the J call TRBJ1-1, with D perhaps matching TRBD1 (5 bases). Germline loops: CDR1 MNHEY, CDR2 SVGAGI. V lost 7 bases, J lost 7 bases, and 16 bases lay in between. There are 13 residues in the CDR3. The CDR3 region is CASTRKGADEAFF. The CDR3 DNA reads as TGTGCCAGCACAAGAAAAGGGGCAGATGAAGCTTTCTTT.

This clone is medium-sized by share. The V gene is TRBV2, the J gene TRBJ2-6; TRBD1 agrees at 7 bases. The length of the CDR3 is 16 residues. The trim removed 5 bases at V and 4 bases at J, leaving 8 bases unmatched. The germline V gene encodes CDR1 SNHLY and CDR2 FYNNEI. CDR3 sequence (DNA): TGTGCCAGCAGTCGGGACAGCTCGGGAGGGGCCAACGTCCTGACTTTC. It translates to CASSRDSSGGANVLTF.

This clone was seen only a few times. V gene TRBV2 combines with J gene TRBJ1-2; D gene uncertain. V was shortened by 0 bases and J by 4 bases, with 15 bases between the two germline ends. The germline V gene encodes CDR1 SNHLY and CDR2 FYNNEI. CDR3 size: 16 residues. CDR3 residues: CASSEALGYSAYGYTF. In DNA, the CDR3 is TGTGCCAGCAGTGAAGCGCTGGGTTACTCGGCCTATGGCTACACCTTC.